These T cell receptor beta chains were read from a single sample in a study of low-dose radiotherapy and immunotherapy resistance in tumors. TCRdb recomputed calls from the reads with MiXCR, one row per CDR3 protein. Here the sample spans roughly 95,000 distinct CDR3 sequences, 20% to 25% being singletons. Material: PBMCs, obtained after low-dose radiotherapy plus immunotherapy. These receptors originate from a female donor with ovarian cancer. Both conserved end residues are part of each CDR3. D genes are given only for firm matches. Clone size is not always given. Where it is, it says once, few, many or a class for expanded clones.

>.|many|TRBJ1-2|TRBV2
TGTGCCAGCAGCCACCTGACAGGAGTTGATGGCTACACCTTC
CASSHLTGVDGYTF
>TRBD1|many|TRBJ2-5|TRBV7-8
TGTGCCAGCAGCGAGGGCGTGTACAGGGGCCTGGAGACCCAGTACTTC
CASSEGVYRGLETQYF
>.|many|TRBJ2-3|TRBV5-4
TGTGCCAGCAGCTTGGTTGCAGGGGTAGATACGCAGTATTTT
CASSLVAGVDTQYF
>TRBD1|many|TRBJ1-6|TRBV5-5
TGTGCCAGCAGCTGGGGGACAGTTAATTCACCCCTCCACTTT
CASSWGTVNSPLHF
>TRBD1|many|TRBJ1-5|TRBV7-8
TGTGCCAGCAGCGAAGCTATAACAGGGGTGGAGGTTGTCGGCAATCAGCCCCAGCATTTT
CASSEAITGVEVVGNQPQHF
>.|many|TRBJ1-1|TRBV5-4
TGTGCCAGCAGCCCAGATGTGGATATGAACACTGAAGCTTTCTTT
CASSPDVDMNTEAFF
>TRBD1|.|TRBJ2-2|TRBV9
TGTGCCAGCATGGCGGGACAGGTCACCGGGGAGCTGTTTTTT
CASMAGQVTGELFF
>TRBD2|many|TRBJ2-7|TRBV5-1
TGCGCCAGCAGCTTGGAAGTGGGGAGGGTGGTCGGCGAGCAGTACTTC
CASSLEVGRVVGEQYF
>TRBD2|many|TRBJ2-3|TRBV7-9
TGTGCCAGCAGCCCCCAGGGGGCCGGACTAGCGGGGGGTAAAGTGGCAGATACGCAGTATTTT
CASSPQGAGLAGGKVADTQYF
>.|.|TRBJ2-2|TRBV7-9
TGTGCCAGCAGCTTAGGCCGGGAGCAACTACAGCTGTTTTTT
CASSLGREQLQLFF
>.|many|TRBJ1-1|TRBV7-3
TGTGCCAGCAGCCTGTCGGCGCGACCCACTGAAGCTTTCTTT
CASSLSARPTEAFF
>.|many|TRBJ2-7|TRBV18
TGTGCCAGCTCACCAAAACAGCTCTACGAGCAGTACTTC
CASSPKQLYEQYF
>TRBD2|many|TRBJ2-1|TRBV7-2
TGTGCCAGCAGCTTAGCTGGGACTAGTCACAATGAGCAGTTCTTC
CASSLAGTSHNEQFF
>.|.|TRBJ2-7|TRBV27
TGTGCCAGCAGTTTGGGAACAGGGTATTTCGCCTACGAGCAGTACTTC
CASSLGTGYFAYEQYF
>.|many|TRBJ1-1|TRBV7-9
TGTGCCAGCAGCCCCGGTGATTACATTGGAGGTCCTGAAGCTTTCTTT
CASSPGDYIGGPEAFF
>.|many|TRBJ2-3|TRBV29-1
TGCAGCGTTGTCCCCCGACTGACCCAAACAGATACGCAGTATTTT
CSVVPRLTQTDTQYF
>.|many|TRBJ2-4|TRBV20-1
TGCAGTGCTAGAGCCAGGACGGGGGTCAAAAACATTCAGTACTTC
CSARARTGVKNIQYF
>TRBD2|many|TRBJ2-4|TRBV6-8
TGTGCCAGCAGCCAGCGGGGGGGCCTTGACATTCAGTACTTC
CASSQRGGLDIQYF
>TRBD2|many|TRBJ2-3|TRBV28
TGTGCCAGCAACGAAATAGCGGGGGGGCTGCTAGAGATGGGAGATACGCAGTATTTT
CASNEIAGGLLEMGDTQYF
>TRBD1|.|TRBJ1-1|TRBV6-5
TGTGCCAGCAGTCCACACGGACAGGCGCAGTTAGGCACTGAAGCTTTCTTT
CASSPHGQAQLGTEAFF
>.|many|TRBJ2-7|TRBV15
TGTGCCACCAGCCCAAGGACACAATCCTACGAGCAGTACTTC
CATSPRTQSYEQYF
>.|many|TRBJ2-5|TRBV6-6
TGTGCCAGCAGTATTCCGGCACAGTTGGGAGAGACCCAGTACTTC
CASSIPAQLGETQYF
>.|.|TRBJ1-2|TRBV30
TGTGCCTGGAGGCTCCCCCAACATTTCGACTATGGCTACACCTTC
CAWRLPQHFDYGYTF
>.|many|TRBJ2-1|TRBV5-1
TGCGCCAGCAGCTTGGGACATACGGGAACGGAGCAGTTCTTC
CASSLGHTGTEQFF
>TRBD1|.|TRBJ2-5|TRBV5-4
TGTGCCAGCAGCCACCGAGGCAGGGGGCCTCAAGAGACCCAGTACTTC
CASSHRGRGPQETQYF
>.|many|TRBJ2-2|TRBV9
TGTGCCAGCAGCGTAACCCTCACCGGGGAGCTGTTTTTT
CASSVTLTGELFF
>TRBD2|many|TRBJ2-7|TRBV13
TGTGCCAGCAGCTTAAAGCGGGGGGCCCTCCACGAGCAGTACTTC
CASSLKRGALHEQYF
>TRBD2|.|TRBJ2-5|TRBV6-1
TGTGCCAGCAGTGAAATGGAGACTAGCGTCGGGACCCAGTACTTC
CASSEMETSVGTQYF
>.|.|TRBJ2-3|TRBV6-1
TGTGCCATCAGTGCAGGGGCGGGCACAGATACGCAGTATTTT
CAISAGAGTDTQYF
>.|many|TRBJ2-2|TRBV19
TGTGCCAGTAGTATCCCAGGGCCCGGGAACACCGGGGAGCTGTTTTTT
CASSIPGPGNTGELFF
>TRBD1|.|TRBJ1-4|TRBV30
TGTGCCTGGAGTGTCGGAGGGGGCACTGAAAAACTGTTTTTT
CAWSVGGGTEKLFF
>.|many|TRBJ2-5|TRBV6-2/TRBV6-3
TGTGCCAGCAGTGACGGTTACGGGGGCGCGGGAGAGACCCAGTACTTC
CASSDGYGGAGETQYF
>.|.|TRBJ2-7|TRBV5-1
TGCGCCAGCAGCTTGGATGTCAGTGGGACGTACGAGCAGTACTTC
CASSLDVSGTYEQYF
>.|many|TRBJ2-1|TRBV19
TGTGCCAGTAGTACGGGGGCCGGGTATGAAGATGAGCAGTTCTTC
CASSTGAGYEDEQFF
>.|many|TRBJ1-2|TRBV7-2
TGTGCCAGCAGCCAAGAGACTTCCCCATCACGGAACTATGGCTACACCTTC
CASSQETSPSRNYGYTF
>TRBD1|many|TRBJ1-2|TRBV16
TGTGCCAGCAGCCTAGGACAGGGGGCAAACTATGGCTACACCTTC
CASSLGQGANYGYTF
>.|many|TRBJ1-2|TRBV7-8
TGTGCCAGCAGCTTCTCAGGGGATGGCTACACCTTC
CASSFSGDGYTF
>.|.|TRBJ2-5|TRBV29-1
TGCAGCGTTGAAGATCTCCGGGGGCAAGAGACCCAGTACTTC
CSVEDLRGQETQYF
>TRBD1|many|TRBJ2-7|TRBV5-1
TGCGCCAGCAGCTTGGCCAAACAGGGGGTTTCCTACGAGCAGTACTTC
CASSLAKQGVSYEQYF
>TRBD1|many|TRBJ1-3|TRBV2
TGTGCCAGCAGTGAATGGGTACTGACAGGGAACACTGGAAACACCATATATTTT
CASSEWVLTGNTGNTIYF
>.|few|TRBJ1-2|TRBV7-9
TGTGCCAGCAGCTTCGAGGGGTCCGGCTACACCTTC
CASSFEGSGYTF
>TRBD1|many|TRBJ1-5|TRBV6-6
TGTGCCAGCAGTCTTGTGACAGGGACGAGCAATCAGCCCCAGCATTTT
CASSLVTGTSNQPQHF
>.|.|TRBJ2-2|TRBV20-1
TGCAGTGCTAGTAGGAGCACCGGGGAGCTGTTTTTT
CSASRSTGELFF
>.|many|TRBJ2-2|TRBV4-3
TGCGCCAGCAGCCAGAAACACTTACAGGGAACCGGGGAGCTGTTTTTT
CASSQKHLQGTGELFF
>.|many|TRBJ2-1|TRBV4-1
TGCGCCAGCAGCCAGACCGGGACTCTGAATGAGCAGTTCTTC
CASSQTGTLNEQFF
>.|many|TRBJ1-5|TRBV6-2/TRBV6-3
TGTGCCAGCAGTTCCGGGACAAATGCGAATCAGCCCCAGCATTTT
CASSSGTNANQPQHF
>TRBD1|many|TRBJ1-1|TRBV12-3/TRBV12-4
TGTGCCAGCAGTCCCGATACAGGGGTGAACACTGAAGCTTTCTTT
CASSPDTGVNTEAFF
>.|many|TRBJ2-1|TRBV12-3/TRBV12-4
TGTGCCAGCAGTTTATTCCGGAGCTCCTACAATGAGCAGTTCTTC
CASSLFRSSYNEQFF
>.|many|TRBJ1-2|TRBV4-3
TGCGCCAGCAGCCAGACGAATATTAACTATGGCTACACCTTC
CASSQTNINYGYTF
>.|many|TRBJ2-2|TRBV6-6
TGTGCCAGCAGCACAATCTTACAGAGCACCGGGGAGCTGTTTTTT
CASSTILQSTGELFF
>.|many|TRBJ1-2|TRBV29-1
TGCAGCGTTCGCTCGGGGCAGGGAAGGAGCGGCTACACCTTC
CSVRSGQGRSGYTF
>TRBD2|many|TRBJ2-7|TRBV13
TGTGCCAGCAGCGCGACTAGCGGGGACGAATACGAGCAGTACTTC
CASSATSGDEYEQYF
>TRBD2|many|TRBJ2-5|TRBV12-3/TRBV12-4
TGTGCCAGCAGTTTGAGGGGGACTAGCGGGGGGAAAGAGACCCAGTACTTC
CASSLRGTSGGKETQYF